A selection of T cell receptor beta chains follows, all from one sample in a study of blood T cell repertoires in COVID-19. Assay: immunoSEQ multiplex PCR; the TCRdb copy retains only in-frame clones and omits some. The sample shows 100,000 to 130,000 clones, 65% to 80% of them seen only once. Sequencing was carried out using peripheral blood. The receptor source for this set is a man between 70 and 80 years old with acute or convalescent COVID-19. Both conserved end residues are part of each CDR3. The D gene is left open where the match is weak. The listing skips clone size in some rows; elsewhere it reads once, few, many or a size class.

d_call	clone_size	j_call	v_call	cdr3_aa	cdr3_nt
TRBD2	-	TRBJ2-1	TRBV7-3	CASSPSGGKNEQFF	TGTGCCAGCAGCCCCTCGGGGGGTAAGAATGAGCAGTTCTTC
TRBD1	few	TRBJ2-3	TRBV5-4	CASSTERDRIGDTQYF	TGTGCCAGCAGCACGGAAAGGGACAGGATTGGAGATACGCAGTATTTT
TRBD1	-	TRBJ1-5	TRBV19	CASSPRDRGDQPQHF	TGTGCCAGTAGTCCCCGGGACAGGGGTGATCAGCCCCAGCATTTT
-	once	TRBJ2-3	TRBV4-3	CASSRGPLSTDTQYF	TGCGCCAGCAGCCGGGGGCCCCTCAGCACAGATACGCAGTATTTT
TRBD1	-	TRBJ1-4	TRBV19	CASSSPGQGDEKLFF	TGTGCCAGTAGTTCACCGGGACAGGGGGACGAAAAACTGTTTTTT
-	once	TRBJ2-7	TRBV25-1	CASSPHSGNYEQYF	TGTGCCAGCAGCCCTCACTCGGGGAACTACGAGCAGTACTTC
-	-	TRBJ2-3	TRBV19	CASSMGGRTDTQYF	TGTGCCAGTAGTATGGGGGGGCGCACAGATACGCAGTATTTT
-	-	TRBJ2-7	TRBV14	CASSQGSGYEQYF	TGTGCCAGCAGCCAAGGGTCAGGCTACGAGCAGTACTTC
TRBD2	-	TRBJ2-2	TRBV9	CASTVTSGGTGELFF	TGTGCCAGCACCGTGACTAGCGGGGGGACCGGGGAGCTGTTTTTT
-	-	TRBJ2-1	TRBV7-6	CASSGQTVNEQFF	TGTGCCAGCAGCGGCCAGACTGTCAATGAGCAGTTCTTC